These 23 T cell receptor beta chains share one sample of origin, sequenced in a study of T cells in localized non-small cell lung cancer. Sequenced by immunoSEQ multiplex PCR; TCRdb stores in-frame clones only, minus some. The profile covers around 54,000 clones, with 86% appearing a single time and over 15% taken by the ten largest. The input for sequencing was peripheral blood, taken before any cancer treatment. The receptors originated from a male donor at least 60 years old with stage III squamous cell lung carcinoma.

This CDR3 is CASSRGRETQYF. Here the CDR3 DNA reads TGTGCCAGCAGCCGGGGGCGAGAGACCCAGTACTTC. The V call is TRBV13, the J call TRBJ2-5; the D call may be TRBD1 or TRBD2 (6 bases each). CDR3 length: 12 amino acids. The V gene lost 5 bases and the J gene lost 4 bases, with 8 bases spanning the gap. The V gene's germline CDR1 is PRHDT and CDR2 FYEKMQ (reference sequence).

J is TRBJ2-2 and V is TRBV18; the match to TRBD1 covers 7 bases. Looked up from germline, CDR1 is KGHSH and CDR2 is LQKENI. J gave up 1 base and V 5 bases, and 4 bases lay outside the gene matches. The CDR3 has 15 amino acids. The CDR3 loop reads CASSIGTENTGELFF. CDR3 bases: TGTGCCAGCTCAATCGGGACAGAGAACACCGGGGAGCTGTTTTTT.

In this sample, this clone turned up a few times. This chain connects TRBV5-1 to TRBJ1-1; 7 bases line up with TRBD1. V gave up 4 bases and J gave up 5 bases; unmatched junction bases: 5. The germline V gene has CDR1 SGHRS and CDR2 YFSETQ. This CDR3 has 13 residues. The CDR3 protein is CASSHVQGTEAFF. The DNA of the CDR3 is TGCGCCAGCAGCCATGTACAGGGGACTGAAGCTTTCTTT.

The chain has TRBV2 and TRBJ2-3, with 12 bases that match TRBD2. The CDR3 length is 17 residues. The ends lost 6 bases at V and 4 bases at J; junction bases unmatched: 11. CDR1 SNHLY and CDR2 FYNNEI come from the germline V gene. CDR3 coding DNA: TGTGCCAGCAGCATTACTAGCGGGGGGCCCCGGGCAGATACGCAGTATTTT. It encodes CASSITSGGPRADTQYF.

The CDR3 DNA reads TGTGCCAGCAGCCCCCAGACAGGGGACAATTCACCCCTCCACTTT. It specifies CASSPQTGDNSPLHF. The rearrangement links TRBV7-2 to TRBJ1-6; TRBD1 matches 8 bases. Trimming removed 5 bases from V and 7 bases from J; junction bases left unmatched: 7. The CDR3 has 15 amino acids. Germline loops: CDR1 SGHTA, CDR2 FQGNSA. Full variable domain (outside the CDR3, taken from reference TRBV7-2 and TRBJ1-6): GAGVSQSPSNKVTEKGKDVELRCDPISGHTALYWYRQSLGQGLEFLIYFQGNSAPDKSGLPSDRFSAERTGGSVSTLTIQRTQQEDSAVYLCASSPQTGDNSPLHFGNGTRLTVT.

The chain employs TRBV5-1 and TRBJ2-1; maybe TRBD2 (5 bases). Germline V gene lookup returns CDR1 SGHRS and CDR2 YFSETQ. The CDR3 has 14 residues. V lost 0 bases, J lost 9 bases, and 13 bases lay in between. This CDR3 reads CASSLAEGWTEQFF. The CDR3 nucleotides read TGCGCCAGCAGCTTGGCAGAGGGTTGGACTGAGCAGTTCTTC.

The chain recombines TRBV4-1 with TRBJ1-2, with 7 bases fitting TRBD1. The CDR3 extends over 16 amino acids. The V gene end was trimmed by 1 base and the J gene end by 3 bases; junction bases not matched to a gene: 8. Germline-derived CDR1 and CDR2 are MGHRA and YSYEKL. The CDR3 nucleotides are TGCGCCAGCAGCCAAGTCGCAACAGGGGCCCACTATGGCTACACCTTC. Protein product: CASSQVATGAHYGYTF.

This clone was counted only a few times. V is TRBV4-2 and J is TRBJ1-1, with TRBD1 matching 8 bases. V lost 4 bases, J lost 6 bases, and 7 bases stayed unmatched. CDR1 LGHNA and CDR2 YNFKEQ come from the germline V gene. The CDR3 consists of 14 residues. CDR3 region: CASSRQGRGAEAFF. CDR3 DNA sequence: TGTGCCAGCAGCCGACAGGGGAGAGGGGCTGAAGCTTTCTTT.

CDR3 in amino acids: CASSFLHGYNEQFF. In DNA, the CDR3 is TGTGCCAGCAGCTTTTTGCATGGTTACAATGAGCAGTTCTTC. The rearrangement uses TRBV5-5 and TRBJ2-1; D is uncertain. The V end was cut by 2 bases, the J end by 4 bases, with 10 bases between. The germline gives CDR1 SGHKS, CDR2 YYEKEE (reference sequence). CDR3 length: 14 amino acids.

A single count supports this clone. V and J are TRBV5-4 and TRBJ1-2; possible D gene TRBD1, 5 bases. The germline CDR1 and CDR2 sequences are SGHNT and YYREEE (reference sequence). Trimming shortened V by 0 bases and J by 4 bases, and 13 bases separated the two germline ends. The CDR3 covers 15 residues. CDR3 loop: CASSLADSWIYGYTF. CDR3 nucleotides: TGTGCCAGCAGCTTGGCCGACAGTTGGATCTATGGCTACACCTTC.

The chain joins TRBV15 to TRBJ1-6; maybe TRBD1 (6 bases). Trimming removed 8 bases at V and 6 bases at J, with 8 bases between. The germline gives CDR1 LNHNV, CDR2 YYDKDF (reference sequence). This CDR3 has 12 amino acids. The CDR3 DNA reads TGTGCCACCGGGACAAGTAATTCACCCCTCCACTTT. It encodes CATGTSNSPLHF.

This sequence joins TRBV9 and TRBJ2-5, with a possible D match to TRBD2 (5 bases). The germline CDR1 and CDR2 sequences are SGDLS and YYNGEE. The CDR3 loop spans 17 amino acids. With 0 bases removed from V and 1 base from J, the gap between germline ends came to 16 bases. The CDR3 reads CASSVGLAPTSQETQYF. The CDR3 nucleotides read TGTGCCAGCAGCGTAGGGCTAGCCCCCACCTCCCAAGAGACCCAGTACTTC.

This clone has a handful of counts. The chain couples TRBV29-1 to TRBJ2-7, with 9 nucleotides matching TRBD2. In germline, CDR1 is SQVTM, CDR2 ANQGSEA. V was pared by 4 bases and J by 8 bases, with 9 bases of the junction left unmatched. The CDR3 has 13 residues. CDR3 nucleotides: TGCAGCGTTGGGGATAGCGGGAGCCAGCAGCAGTACTTC. Translating gives CSVGDSGSQQQYF.

The genes are TRBV11-2 and TRBJ1-2, with 9 bases aligning to TRBD1. V lost 5 bases to trimming and J lost 4 bases; unmatched junction nucleotides: 11. The length of the CDR3 is 16 residues. Germline CDR1 is SGHAT and CDR2 is FQNNGV. CDR3 sequence: CASSLGTGTVGYGYTF. The CDR3 nucleotides read TGTGCCAGCAGCCTCGGGACAGGGACCGTAGGCTATGGCTACACCTTC.

The genes are TRBV9 and TRBJ2-5; 10 bases agree with TRBD2. With 0 bases clipped from V and 4 bases from J, the junction kept 9 bases outside the gene matches. The CDR3 has 17 residues. Germline V gene data show CDR1 as SGDLS and CDR2 as YYNGEE. In DNA form, the CDR3 reads TGTGCCAGCAGCGTAGCTGAAATAGCGGGAGGATTAGAGACCCAGTACTTC. Amino acids: CASSVAEIAGGLETQYF. The complete variable domain, with remaining parts taken from reference TRBV9 and TRBJ2-5, reads DSGVTQTPKHLITATGQRVTLRCSPRSGDLSVYWYQQSLDQGLQFLIQYYNGEERAKGNILERFSAQQFPDLHSELNLSSLELGDSALYFCASSVAEIAGGLETQYFGPGTRLLVL.

V and J are TRBV10-3 and TRBJ1-5, with a tentative D call TRBD1 (5 bases). The CDR3 consists of 15 residues. Trimming took 2 bases from V and 4 from J, leaving 12 bases between them. The germline V gene encodes CDR1 ENHRY and CDR2 SYGVKD. CDR3 sequence (DNA): TGTGCCATCAGTGAGGGGGGGACGGGAAATCAGCCCCAGCATTTT. It specifies CAISEGGTGNQPQHF.

The CDR3, as DNA: TGTGCCAGCGGCTGGGGCGTCCCCTACGAGCAGTACTTC. As protein: CASGWGVPYEQYF. The rearrangement links TRBV28 to TRBJ2-7; a possible D gene is TRBD1 (5 bases). Germline CDR1 and CDR2: MDHEN and SYDVKM. The V end was cut by 8 bases, the J end by 2 bases, with 13 bases between. The CDR3 contains 13 residues.

This clone was detected only once. The V and J genes are TRBV29-1 and TRBJ1-2, with TRBD1 matching 10 bases. Germline CDR1 SQVTM, CDR2 ANQGSEA. The CDR3 length is 13 residues. Losses at the gene ends were 7 bases for V and 4 bases for J; bases not matched to a gene: 6. The CDR3, as DNA: TGCAGCGCCGACAGGGGGCAAGGCTATGGCTACACCTTC. As protein: CSADRGQGYGYTF.

The J gene is TRBJ1-4, the V gene TRBV5-4; D uncertain. The germline V gene has CDR1 SGHNT and CDR2 YYREEE (reference sequence). V gave up 2 bases and J gave up 8 bases, with 10 bases separating them. The CDR3 is made up of 13 amino acids. Here the CDR3 reads CASSLGGVEKLFF. The DNA for the CDR3 is TGTGCCAGCAGCTTAGGCGGGGTCGAAAAACTGTTTTTT.

J is TRBJ1-3 and V is TRBV7-9, with D unclear. This CDR3 spans 15 amino acids. Trimming took 5 bases from V and 4 from J, leaving 15 bases between them. Germline CDR1 is SEHNR and CDR2 is FQNEAQ (reference sequence). In nucleotides, the CDR3 is TGTGCCAGCAGCCCCTCGCTGGCGGAAGGAAACACCATATATTTT. Protein sequence: CASSPSLAEGNTIYF. Filled out from reference TRBV7-9 and TRBJ1-3, the complete variable domain reads DTGVSQNPRHKITKRGQNVTFRCDPISEHNRLYWYRQTLGQGPEFLTYFQNEAQLEKSRLLSDRFSAERPKGSFSTLEIQRTEQGDSAMYLCASSPSLAEGNTIYFGEGSWLTVV.

The chain has TRBV7-7 and TRBJ2-1; either TRBD1 or TRBD2 may fit D (6 bases each). Trimming took 5 bases from V and 5 from J, leaving 19 bases between them. CDR3 length: 16 residues. Germline CDR1 reads SSHAT; CDR2 reads FNYEAQ (reference sequence). CDR3 in amino acids: CASSGRTVGLNNEQFF. CDR3 nucleotides: TGTGCCAGCAGCGGGAGGACAGTCGGGTTAAACAATGAGCAGTTCTTC.

V gene TRBV6-5 combines with J gene TRBJ2-6; D is undetermined. V was cut by 3 bases and J by 2 bases, with 11 bases left in between. Germline V gene lookup returns CDR1 MNHEY and CDR2 SVGAGI. The CDR3 has 16 residues. The CDR3 region has the DNA TGTGCCAGCAGTTATAGTAGGGCAGCTGGGGCCAACGTCCTGACTTTC. Translated, it gives CASSYSRAAGANVLTF.

V is TRBV11-3 and J is TRBJ1-4; unclear D gene. V shed 2 bases and J shed 8 bases, with 9 bases lying between them. The CDR3 length is 13 residues. Germline V gene lookup returns CDR1 SGHNT and CDR2 YENEEA. The CDR3 DNA reads TGTGCCAGCAGCTTAAGCGGAGAAGAAAAACTGTTTTTT. Residues: CASSLSGEEKLFF.